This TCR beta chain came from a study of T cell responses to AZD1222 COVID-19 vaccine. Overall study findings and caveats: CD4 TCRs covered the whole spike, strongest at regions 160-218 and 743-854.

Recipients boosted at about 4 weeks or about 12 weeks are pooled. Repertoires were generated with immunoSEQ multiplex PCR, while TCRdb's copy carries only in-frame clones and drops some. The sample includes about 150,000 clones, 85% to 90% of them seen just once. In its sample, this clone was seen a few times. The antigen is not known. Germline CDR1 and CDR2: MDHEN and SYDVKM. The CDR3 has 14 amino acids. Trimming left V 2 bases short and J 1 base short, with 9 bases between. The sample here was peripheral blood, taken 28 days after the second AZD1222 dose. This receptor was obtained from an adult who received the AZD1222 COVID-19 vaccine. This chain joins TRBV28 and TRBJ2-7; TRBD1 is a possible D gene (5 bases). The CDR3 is CASSLQGRSYEQYF. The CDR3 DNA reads TGTGCCAGCAGTTTACAGGGTAGGTCCTACGAGCAGTACTTC.